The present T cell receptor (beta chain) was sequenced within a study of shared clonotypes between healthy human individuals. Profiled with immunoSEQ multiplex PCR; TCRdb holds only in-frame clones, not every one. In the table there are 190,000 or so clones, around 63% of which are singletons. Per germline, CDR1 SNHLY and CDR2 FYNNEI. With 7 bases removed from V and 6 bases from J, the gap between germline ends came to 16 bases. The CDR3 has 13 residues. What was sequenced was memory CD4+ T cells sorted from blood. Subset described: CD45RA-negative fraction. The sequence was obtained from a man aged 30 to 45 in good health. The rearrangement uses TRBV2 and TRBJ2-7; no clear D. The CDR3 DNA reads TGTGCCAGCACTCCCCGTGGGCCGGGCGAGCAGTACTTC. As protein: CASTPRGPGEQYF.